These 2 T cell receptor beta chains were all obtained from the same sample, sequenced in a study of identical twins. One entry per CDR3 protein results from TCRdb running MiXCR on the 5' RACE reads. The profile shows roughly 700,000 distinct CDR3 sequences, 8.5% to 9% of them singletons. These data are also associated with another study on yellow fever vaccine responses in identical twins.

The sequencing sample was made of PBMCs. These receptors were collected from a woman between 18 and 29 years old in good health.

This clonotype appeared many times. This rearrangement joins TRBV27 to TRBJ1-5; no clear D. CDR1 is MNHEY, CDR2 SMNVEV, per germline (reference sequence). V was clipped by 6 bases and J by 0 bases, with 15 bases between them. This CDR3 has 16 amino acids. The CDR3 region is CASSSRTWASNQPQHF. CDR3 nucleotides: TGTGCCAGCAGCTCACGTACCTGGGCTAGCAATCAGCCCCAGCATTTT.

This clonotype has a handful of counts. The rearrangement uses TRBV21-1 and TRBJ2-1; the listed D gene, TRBD1, was not tested against the DNA. TRBV21-1 is a known pseudogene. The CDR3 extends over 14 amino acids. The CDR3: CASSRDPVTIEQFF. In DNA, the CDR3 is TGTGCCAGCAGCCGGGATCCTGTCACTATTGAGCAGTTCTTC.